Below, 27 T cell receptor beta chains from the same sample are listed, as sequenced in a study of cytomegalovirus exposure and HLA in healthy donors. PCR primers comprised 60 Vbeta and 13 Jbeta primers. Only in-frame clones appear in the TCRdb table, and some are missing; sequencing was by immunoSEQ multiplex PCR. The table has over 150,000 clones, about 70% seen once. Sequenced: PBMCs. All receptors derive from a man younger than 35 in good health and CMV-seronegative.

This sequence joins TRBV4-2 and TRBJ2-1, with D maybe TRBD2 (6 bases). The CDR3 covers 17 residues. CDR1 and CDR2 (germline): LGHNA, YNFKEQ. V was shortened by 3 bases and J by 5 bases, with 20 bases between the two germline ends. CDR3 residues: CASSQGIGGAWDNEQFF. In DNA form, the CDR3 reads TGTGCCAGCAGCCAGGGCATTGGAGGGGCGTGGGACAATGAGCAGTTCTTC.

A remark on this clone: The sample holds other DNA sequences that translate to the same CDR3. The CDR3 loop is CASSLRGKNTEAFF. The CDR3 coding sequence is TGCGCCAGCAGCCTCCGCGGGAAGAACACTGAAGCTTTCTTT. The chain has TRBV4-1 and TRBJ1-1, with D unclear. Germline loops: CDR1 MGHRA, CDR2 YSYEKL. V was pared by 4 bases and J by 1 base, with 10 bases between. The CDR3 has 14 amino acids.

The CDR3 DNA reads as TGTGCCAGCAGCTTGGTTCAGGGGAGGGAGCAGTACGTC. Protein: CASSLVQGREQYV. The rearrangement links TRBV5-6 to TRBJ2-7; D is tentatively TRBD1 or TRBD2 (6 bases each). V was trimmed by 0 bases and J by 7 bases, leaving 11 bases between them. Germline V gene sequence: CDR1 SGHDT, CDR2 YYEEEE. This CDR3 is 13 amino acids long.

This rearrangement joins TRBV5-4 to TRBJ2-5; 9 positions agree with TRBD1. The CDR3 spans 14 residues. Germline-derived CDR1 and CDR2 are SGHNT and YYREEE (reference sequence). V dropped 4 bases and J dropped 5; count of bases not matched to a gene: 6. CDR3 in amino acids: CASSRQGVGETQYF. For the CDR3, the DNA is TGTGCCAGCAGCCGACAGGGGGTAGGGGAGACCCAGTACTTC. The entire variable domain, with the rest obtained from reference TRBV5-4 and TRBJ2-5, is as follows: ETGVTQSPTHLIKTRGQQVTLRCSSQSGHNTVSWYQQALGQGPQFIFQYYREEENGRGNFPPRFSGLQFPNYSSELNVNALELDDSALYLCASSRQGVGETQYFGPGTRLLVL.

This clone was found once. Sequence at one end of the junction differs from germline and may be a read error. Here the CDR3 reads CASSSPGQVGNSQYF. In DNA, the CDR3 is TGCGCCAGCAGCTCCCCGGGACAGGTGGGAAACAGTCAGTACTTC. V usage is TRBV5-1 and J usage is TRBJ2-4; TRBD1 agrees at 8 bases. The CDR3 is 15 residues long. The germline V gene has CDR1 SGHRS and CDR2 YFSETQ.

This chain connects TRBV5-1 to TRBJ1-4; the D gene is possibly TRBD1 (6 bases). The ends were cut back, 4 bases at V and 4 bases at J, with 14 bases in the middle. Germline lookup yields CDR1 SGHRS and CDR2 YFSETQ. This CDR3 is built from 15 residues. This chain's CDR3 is CASSGSTGLNEKLFF. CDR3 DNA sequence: TGCGCCAGCAGCGGGTCGACAGGCCTTAATGAAAAACTGTTTTTT.

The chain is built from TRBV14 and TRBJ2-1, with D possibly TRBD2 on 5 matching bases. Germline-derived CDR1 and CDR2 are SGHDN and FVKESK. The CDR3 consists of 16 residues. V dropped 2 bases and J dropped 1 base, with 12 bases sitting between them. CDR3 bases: TGTGCCAGCAGCCAATGGCCTCGGGATTCCTACAATGAGCAGTTCTTC. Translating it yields CASSQWPRDSYNEQFF.

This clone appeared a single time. The CDR3 DNA reads TGTGCCAGCAGTTACTTCTCTCAGGGGAACTATGGCTACACCTTC. Its protein is CASSYFSQGNYGYTF. This chain connects TRBV6-5 to TRBJ1-2; D possibly corresponds to TRBD1 (6 bases). Trimming pared 1 base from V and 2 bases from J, leaving 11 bases between. Germline V gene lookup returns CDR1 MNHEY and CDR2 SVGAGI. This CDR3 spans 15 amino acids.

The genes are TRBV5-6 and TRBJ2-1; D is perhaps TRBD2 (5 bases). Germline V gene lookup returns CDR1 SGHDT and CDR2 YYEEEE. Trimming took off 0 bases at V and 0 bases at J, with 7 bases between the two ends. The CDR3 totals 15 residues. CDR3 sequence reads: CASSLGGSSYNEQFF. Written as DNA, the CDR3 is TGTGCCAGCAGCTTGGGAGGGAGCTCCTACAATGAGCAGTTCTTC.

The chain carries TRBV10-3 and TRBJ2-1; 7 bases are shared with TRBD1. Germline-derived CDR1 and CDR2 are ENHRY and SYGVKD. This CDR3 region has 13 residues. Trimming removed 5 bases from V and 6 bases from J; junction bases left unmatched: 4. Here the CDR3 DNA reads TGTGCCATCAGTTGGACAGGATCCAATGAGCAGTTCTTC. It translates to CAISWTGSNEQFF.

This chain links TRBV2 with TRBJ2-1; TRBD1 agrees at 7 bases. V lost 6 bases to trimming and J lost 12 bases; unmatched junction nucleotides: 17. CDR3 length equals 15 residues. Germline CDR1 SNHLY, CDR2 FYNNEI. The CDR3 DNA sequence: TGTGCCAGCAGCCAATTGCCAACAGGGGCGGATGGGCAGTTCTTC. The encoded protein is CASSQLPTGADGQFF.

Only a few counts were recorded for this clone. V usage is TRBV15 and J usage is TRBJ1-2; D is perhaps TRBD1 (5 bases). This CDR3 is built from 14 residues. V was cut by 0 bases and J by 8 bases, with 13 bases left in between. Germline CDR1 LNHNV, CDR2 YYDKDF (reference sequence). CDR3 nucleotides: TGTGCCACCAGCAGAGATGGCGGGGGTAGAGGCTACACCTTC. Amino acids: CATSRDGGGRGYTF. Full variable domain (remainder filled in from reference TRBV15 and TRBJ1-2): DAMVIQNPRYQVTQFGKPVTLSCSQTLNHNVMYWYQQKSSQAPKLLFHYYDKDFNNEADTPDNFQSRRPNTSFCFLDIRSPGLGDTAMYLCATSRDGGGRGYTFGSGTRLTVV.

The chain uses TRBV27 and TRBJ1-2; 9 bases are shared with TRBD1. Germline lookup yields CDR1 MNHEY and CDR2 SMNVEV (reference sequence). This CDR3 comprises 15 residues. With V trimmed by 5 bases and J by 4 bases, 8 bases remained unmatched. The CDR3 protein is CASSPGTGSLYGYTF. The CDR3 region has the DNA TGTGCCAGCAGTCCCGGGACAGGGTCCCTCTATGGCTACACCTTC.

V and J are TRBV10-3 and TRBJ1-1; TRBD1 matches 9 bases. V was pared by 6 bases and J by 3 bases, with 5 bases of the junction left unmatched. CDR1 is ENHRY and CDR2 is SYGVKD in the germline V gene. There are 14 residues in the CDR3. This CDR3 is CAIRQTGGDTEAFF. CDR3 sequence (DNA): TGTGCCATCAGACAGACAGGGGGAGACACTGAAGCTTTCTTT.

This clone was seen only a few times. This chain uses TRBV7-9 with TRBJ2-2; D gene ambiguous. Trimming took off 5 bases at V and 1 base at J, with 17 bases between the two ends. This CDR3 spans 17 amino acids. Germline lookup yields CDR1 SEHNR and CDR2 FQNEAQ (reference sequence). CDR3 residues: CASSPPEVLVNTGELFF. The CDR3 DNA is TGTGCCAGCAGCCCACCCGAAGTTTTAGTGAACACCGGGGAGCTGTTTTTT.

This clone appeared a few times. This CDR3 reads CASSPKGERQAYNSPLHF. The CDR3 nucleotides read TGTGCCAGCAGCCCTAAGGGCGAGAGACAGGCGTATAATTCACCCCTCCACTTT. V is TRBV5-5 and J is TRBJ1-6, with D tentatively TRBD1 (6 bases). Looked up from germline, CDR1 is SGHKS and CDR2 is YYEKEE (reference sequence). This CDR3 is 18 amino acids long. Trimming took off 4 bases at V and 4 bases at J, with 21 bases between the two ends.

CDR3 bases: TGTGCCAGCAGCCAAGTCAGCGCCCTAAAGGGGGAGACCCAGTACTTC. This translates into CASSQVSALKGETQYF. This chain connects TRBV4-2 to TRBJ2-5, with a possible D match to TRBD1 (5 bases). Trimming removed 1 base from V and 5 bases from J, with 17 bases in between. Germline CDR1 reads LGHNA; CDR2 reads YNFKEQ. CDR3 length: 16 residues.

The CDR3 DNA reads TGTGCCAGCAGCCCCCCCGGGGGAGGCTATGGCTACACCTTC. It yields the protein CASSPPGGGYGYTF. The chain uses TRBV7-9 and TRBJ1-2; a possible D gene is TRBD1 (5 bases). Germline V gene data show CDR1 as SEHNR and CDR2 as FQNEAQ (reference sequence). The CDR3 is 14 amino acids. V was shortened by 5 bases and J by 4 bases, with 14 bases between the two germline ends.

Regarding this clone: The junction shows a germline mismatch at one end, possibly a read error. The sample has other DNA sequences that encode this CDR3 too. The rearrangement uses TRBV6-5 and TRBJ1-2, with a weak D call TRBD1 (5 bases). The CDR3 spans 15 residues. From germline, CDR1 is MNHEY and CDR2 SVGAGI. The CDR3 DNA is TGTGCCAGCAGTAACCGATACTTGACAGAAGGGCAAAGCACTTTC. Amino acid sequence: CASSNRYLTEGQSTF.

CDR3 nucleotide sequence: TGTGCCAGCAGCTTGGACAGCCGTAATGAAAAACTGTTTTTT. As protein: CASSLDSRNEKLFF. The chain is built from TRBV5-4 and TRBJ1-4; no reliable D call. This CDR3 is built from 14 residues. V shed 0 bases and J shed 4 bases, with 7 bases lying between them. Germline V gene data show CDR1 as SGHNT and CDR2 as YYREEE (reference sequence). Supplemented by reference TRBV5-4 and TRBJ1-4, the full variable domain reads ETGVTQSPTHLIKTRGQQVTLRCSSQSGHNTVSWYQQALGQGPQFIFQYYREEENGRGNFPPRFSGLQFPNYSSELNVNALELDDSALYLCASSLDSRNEKLFFGSGTQLSVL.

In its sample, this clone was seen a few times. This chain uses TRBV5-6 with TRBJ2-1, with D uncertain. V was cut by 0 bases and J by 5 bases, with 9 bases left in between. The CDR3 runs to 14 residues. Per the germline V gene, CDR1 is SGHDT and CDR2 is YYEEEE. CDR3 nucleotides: TGTGCCAGCAGCTTGGAGTTCGGAGACAATGAGCAGTTCTTC. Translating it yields CASSLEFGDNEQFF.

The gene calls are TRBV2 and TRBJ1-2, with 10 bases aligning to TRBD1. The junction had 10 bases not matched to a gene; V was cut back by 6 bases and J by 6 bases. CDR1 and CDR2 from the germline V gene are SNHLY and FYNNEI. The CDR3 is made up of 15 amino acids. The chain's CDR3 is CASRAQGQGGDGYTF. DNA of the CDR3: TGTGCCAGCAGAGCCCAAGGACAGGGGGGGGATGGCTACACCTTC.

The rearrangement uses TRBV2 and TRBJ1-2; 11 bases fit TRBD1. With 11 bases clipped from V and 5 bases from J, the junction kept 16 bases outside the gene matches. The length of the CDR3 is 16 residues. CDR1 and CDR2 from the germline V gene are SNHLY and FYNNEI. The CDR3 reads CAWVLDRGQGFYGYTF. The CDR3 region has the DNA TGTGCCTGGGTTCTGGACAGGGGGCAGGGTTTTTATGGCTACACCTTC.

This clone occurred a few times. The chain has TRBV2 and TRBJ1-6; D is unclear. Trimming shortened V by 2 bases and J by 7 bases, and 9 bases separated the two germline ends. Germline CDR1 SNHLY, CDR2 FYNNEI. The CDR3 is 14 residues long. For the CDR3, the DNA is TGTGCCAGCAGTGAATCTAACCTAAATTCACCCCTCCACTTT. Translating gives CASSESNLNSPLHF.

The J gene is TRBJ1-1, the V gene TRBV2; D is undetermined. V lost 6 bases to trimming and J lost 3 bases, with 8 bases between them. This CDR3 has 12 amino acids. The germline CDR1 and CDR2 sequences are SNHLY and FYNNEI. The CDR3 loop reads CASSGDYTEAFF. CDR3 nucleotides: TGTGCCAGCAGCGGAGACTACACTGAAGCTTTCTTT.

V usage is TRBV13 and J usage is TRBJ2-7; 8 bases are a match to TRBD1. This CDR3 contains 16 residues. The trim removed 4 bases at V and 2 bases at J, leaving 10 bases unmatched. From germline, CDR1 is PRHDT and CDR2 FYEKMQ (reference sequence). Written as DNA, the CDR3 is TGTGCCAGCAGCTCCGCCGGACAGGGAGGTACCTACGAGCAGTACTTC. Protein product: CASSSAGQGGTYEQYF.

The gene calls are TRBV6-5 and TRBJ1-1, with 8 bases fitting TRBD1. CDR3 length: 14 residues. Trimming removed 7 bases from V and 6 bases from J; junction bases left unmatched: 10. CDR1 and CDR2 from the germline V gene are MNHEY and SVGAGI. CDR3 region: CASTYRGSNSEAFF. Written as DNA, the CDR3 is TGTGCCAGCACCTACAGGGGGAGTAATTCTGAAGCTTTCTTT.